The clone carrying this T cell receptor (beta chain) was seen at least ten times. These data originate in a study of naive and memory T cell subsets. The library had UMIs added by 3' ligation of an oligonucleotide to TCR cDNA. Adult healthy volunteers gave 2.5 ml peripheral blood for whole-blood RNA. Unsorted total RNA, 1 to 1000 ng, was DNase treated before reverse transcription. Four PCR rounds used nested alpha and beta constant region primers plus the SP2 primer. TCRdb ran MiXCR on the 5' RACE reads and lists one entry per CDR3 protein. The data contain around 56,000 distinct CDR3 sequences, approximately 8% of them singletons. The sequence came from a female donor in good health.

This chain's CDR3 is CASSLEVGAGTQYF. The CDR3, as DNA: TGTGCCAGCAGCTTAGAAGTAGGGGCCGGGACCCAGTACTTC. J is TRBJ2-5 and V is TRBV7-2; TRBD1 is a possible D gene (5 bases). This CDR3 has 14 amino acids. With 1 base removed from V and 7 bases from J, the gap between germline ends came to 13 bases. From germline, CDR1 is SGHTA and CDR2 FQGNSA.